This TCR beta chain was captured by sequencing in a study of OX40 agonist ivuxolimab in advanced cancers. For the study at large: Partial responses were seen in three patients, one with hepatocellular carcinoma and two with cutaneous melanoma.

Profiled with immunoSEQ multiplex PCR; TCRdb holds only in-frame clones, not every one. The table records some 52,000 clones, 85% to 95% of them present only once. CDR3 length equals 14 residues. Trimming pared 4 bases from V and 5 bases from J, leaving 12 bases between. Germline V gene lookup returns CDR1 MNHEY and CDR2 SMNVEV (reference sequence). The rearrangement joins TRBV27 to TRBJ1-5, with D perhaps TRBD1 (5 bases). The sequenced sample was CD4+ or CD8+ T cells sorted from blood, obtained in a trial of the OX40 agonist ivuxolimab. The source of this sequence is an adult with an advanced solid tumor such as melanoma, head and neck, liver or kidney cancer. CDR3 DNA: TGTGCCAGCAGTTACCGGGACGGAGATCAGCCCCAGCATTTT. Translating it yields CASSYRDGDQPQHF.